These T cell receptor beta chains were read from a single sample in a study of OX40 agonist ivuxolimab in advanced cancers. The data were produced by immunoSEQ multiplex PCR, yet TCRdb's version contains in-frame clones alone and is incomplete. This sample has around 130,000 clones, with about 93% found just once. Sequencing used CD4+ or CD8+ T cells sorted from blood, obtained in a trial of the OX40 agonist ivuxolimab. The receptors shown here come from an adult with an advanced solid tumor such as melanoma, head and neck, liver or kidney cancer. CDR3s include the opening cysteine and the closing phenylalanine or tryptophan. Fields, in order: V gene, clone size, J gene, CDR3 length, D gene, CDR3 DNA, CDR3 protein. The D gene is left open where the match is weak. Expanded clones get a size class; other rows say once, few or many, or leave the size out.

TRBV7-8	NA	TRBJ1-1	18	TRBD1	TGTGCCAGCAGCACCCGGCAGGGGGCAATATTGGGGGGCACTGAAGCTTTCTTT	CASSTRQGAILGGTEAFF
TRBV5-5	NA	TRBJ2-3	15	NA	TGTGCCAGCAGCTTGGTCGGGGCATACACAGATACGCAGTATTTT	CASSLVGAYTDTQYF
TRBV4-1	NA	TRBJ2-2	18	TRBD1	TGCGCCAGCAGCTATAACCGCCGGACAGGGACGAACACCGGGGAGCTGTTTTTT	CASSYNRRTGTNTGELFF
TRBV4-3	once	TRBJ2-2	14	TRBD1	TGCGCCAGCAGCCGAGGACAGGGAAGAAGGGAGCTGTTTTTT	CASSRGQGRRELFF
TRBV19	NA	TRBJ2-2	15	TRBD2	TGTGCCAGTAGTATACCGGGACTAAGCACCGGGGAGCTGTTTTTT	CASSIPGLSTGELFF
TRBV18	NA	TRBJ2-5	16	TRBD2	TGTGCCAGCTCACCCGGACTAGCGGGAGTTGGGGAGACCCAGTACTTC	CASSPGLAGVGETQYF
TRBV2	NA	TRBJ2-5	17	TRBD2	TGTGCCAGCAGTGAAGTAGCGGGGGGGCCCCTAGGAGAGACCCAGTACTTC	CASSEVAGGPLGETQYF
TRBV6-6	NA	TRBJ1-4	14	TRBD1	TGTGCCAGCAGGAAGGACAGGGCAAATGAAAAACTGTTTTTT	CASRKDRANEKLFF
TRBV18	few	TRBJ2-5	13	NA	TGTGCCAGCTCACGGGGGGAAGGAGAGACCCAGTACTTC	CASSRGEGETQYF
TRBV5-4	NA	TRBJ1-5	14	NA	TGTGCCAGCAGCTTGGAAGGGGTAGATCAGCCCCAGCATTTT	CASSLEGVDQPQHF
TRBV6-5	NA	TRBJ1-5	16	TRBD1	TGTGCCAGCAGTTACGGGAGGGGGCAGAGCAATCAGCCCCAGCATTTT	CASSYGRGQSNQPQHF
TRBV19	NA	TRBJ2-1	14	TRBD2	TGTGCCAGTAGTATTTTAGCGGGAGGGTATGAGCAGTTCTTC	CASSILAGGYEQFF
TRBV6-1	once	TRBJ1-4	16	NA	TGTGCCAGCAGTGAAGAGAGGACAGTAACTAATGAAAAACTGTTTTTT	CASSEERTVTNEKLFF
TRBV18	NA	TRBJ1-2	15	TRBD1	TGTGCCAGCTCGCCAGGACAGGAGTTGCGCTATGGCTACACCTTC	CASSPGQELRYGYTF
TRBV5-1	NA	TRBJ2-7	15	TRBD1	TGCGCCAGCAGCCCGGACAGGGAAAAAGACTACGAGCAGTACTTC	CASSPDREKDYEQYF
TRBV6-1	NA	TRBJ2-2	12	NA	TGTGCCAGCAGTCTTAATACCGGGGAGCTGTTTTTT	CASSLNTGELFF